A selection of T cell receptor beta chains follows, all from one sample in a study of siplizumab effects on memory and regulatory T cells. Libraries were prepared by immunoSEQ multiplex PCR; TCRdb keeps only in-frame clonotypes and omits some of them. The table lists approximately 100,000 clones, 94% of them singletons. Material: Tregs sorted from blood. The receptors were sampled from a human donor in good health. Each CDR3 is given with its conserved first and last residue. The D gene is left open where the match is weak. The size of a clone is reported for some rows only, either as once, few or many, or as a class for expanded clones.

J,size,D,V,CDR3,DNA
TRBJ1-3,-,-,TRBV6-6,CASSYREASGNTIYF,TGTGCCAGCAGTTACCGGGAAGCTTCTGGAAACACCATATATTTT
TRBJ1-2,-,-,TRBV7-2,CASTLYGYTF,TGTGCCAGCACCCTCTATGGCTACACCTTC
TRBJ2-2,-,-,TRBV5-1,CASSGPAGVTGELFF,TGCGCCAGCAGCGGCCCCGCAGGGGTCACCGGGGAGCTGTTTTTT
TRBJ1-5,-,-,TRBV29-1,CSVSSGRDQPQHF,TGCAGCGTTAGTTCAGGAAGAGATCAGCCCCAGCATTTT
TRBJ2-1,-,-,TRBV5-6,CASSFRESGEQFF,TGTGCCAGCAGCTTTCGGGAGTCGGGTGAGCAGTTCTTC
TRBJ1-2,once,-,TRBV10-2,CAKRDSPRTYGYTF,TGCGCCAAAAGAGACAGCCCTAGGACCTATGGCTACACCTTC
TRBJ2-7,-,TRBD2,TRBV5-1,CASSLSGSLYEQYF,TGCGCCAGCAGCTTGAGCGGGAGCCTCTACGAGCAGTACTTC
TRBJ2-7,once,TRBD2,TRBV6-1,CASSVYVTSGSWVPEQYF,TGTGCCAGCAGTGTCTACGTTACTAGCGGGAGTTGGGTCCCCGAGCAGTACTTC
TRBJ2-2,-,TRBD1,TRBV6-5,CASSYSWDSHTGELFF,TGTGCCAGCAGTTACTCGTGGGACAGTCATACCGGGGAGCTGTTTTTT
TRBJ2-1,-,TRBD2,TRBV18,CASSLSSGSSGEQFF,TGTGCCAGCTCACTAAGCAGCGGGAGTTCGGGTGAGCAGTTCTTC
TRBJ2-2,-,TRBD2,TRBV7-2,CASSPGLALYTGELFF,TGTGCCAGCAGCCCGGGACTAGCGTTGTACACCGGGGAGCTGTTTTTT
TRBJ2-7,-,-,TRBV6-5,CASGRSAKFYEQYF,TGTGCCAGTGGACGGAGTGCAAAGTTCTACGAGCAGTACTTC
TRBJ1-5,once,-,TRBV19,CASSIDTGNQPQHF,TGTGCCAGTAGTATAGATACAGGGAATCAGCCCCAGCATTTT
TRBJ2-7,-,-,TRBV10-2,CASRGDGEQYF,TGCGCCAGCAGAGGGGACGGCGAGCAGTACTTC
TRBJ1-5,-,TRBD1,TRBV6-6,CASSLGTGGLVEPQHF,TGTGCCAGCAGCCTTGGGACAGGGGGGCTTGTAGAGCCCCAGCATTTT
TRBJ2-7,-,-,TRBV20-1,CSARGPYEQYF,TGCAGTGCTAGGGGACCCTACGAGCAGTACTTC
TRBJ2-1,-,TRBD2,TRBV15,CATQSTSGSFSYNEQFF,TGTGCCACCCAGTCTACTAGCGGGAGTTTCTCCTACAATGAGCAGTTCTTC
TRBJ2-7,once,-,TRBV5-1,CASSLDVGLEQYF,TGCGCCAGCAGCTTGGATGTCGGGTTAGAGCAGTACTTC
TRBJ1-4,-,-,TRBV5-8,CASSFQIFLVPTNEKLFF,TGTGCCAGCAGCTTCCAGATTTTCCTAGTCCCAACTAATGAAAAACTGTTTTTT
TRBJ1-3,-,TRBD1,TRBV6-4,CASYERFDREAGGNTIYF,TGTGCCAGCTACGAGAGATTCGACAGGGAAGCTGGAGGAAACACCATATATTTT
TRBJ1-4,-,TRBD1,TRBV28,CASSQRTGARLFF,TGTGCCAGCAGCCAGAGGACAGGGGCCCGCCTGTTTTTT
TRBJ2-4,once,-,TRBV30,CAWSQKGGGNIQYF,TGTGCCTGGAGCCAAAAGGGTGGGGGGAACATTCAGTACTTC
TRBJ1-1,-,-,TRBV5-1,CASSLSPGNTEAFF,TGCGCCAGCAGCTTGAGTCCGGGGAACACTGAAGCTTTCTTT
TRBJ2-4,-,-,TRBV6-5,CASRRGEVGIQYF,TGTGCCAGCCGGAGGGGAGAAGTTGGCATTCAGTACTTC
TRBJ1-5,-,-,TRBV19,CASSTRTRFNQPQHF,TGTGCCAGTAGTACGAGAACCCGTTTCAATCAGCCCCAGCATTTT
TRBJ1-6,-,-,TRBV19,CASIGSRGSPLHF,TGTGCCAGTATAGGCAGCAGGGGATCACCCCTCCACTTT
TRBJ1-1,-,TRBD1,TRBV10-3,CAIRGAPGQMNTEAFF,TGTGCCATCAGAGGAGCCCCGGGACAGATGAACACTGAAGCTTTCTTT
TRBJ2-7,-,TRBD2,TRBV4-1,CASSQLLAGGSYEQYF,TGCGCCAGCAGCCAGCTACTAGCGGGAGGGAGCTACGAGCAGTACTTC
TRBJ1-4,-,-,TRBV6-1,CASSDWNEKLFF,TGTGCCAGCAGTGACTGGAATGAAAAACTGTTTTTT
TRBJ1-2,-,-,TRBV14,CASSQDLWGGYTF,TGTGCCAGCAGCCAAGATCTTTGGGGCGGCTACACCTTC
TRBJ2-7,-,TRBD1,TRBV7-2,CASSGRDRGQYEQYF,TGTGCCAGCAGCGGCAGGGACAGGGGGCAGTACGAGCAGTACTTC
TRBJ2-7,once,TRBD1,TRBV7-8,CASRRDRGSYEQYF,TGTGCCAGCAGGCGGGACAGGGGTTCGTACGAGCAGTACTTC
TRBJ2-2,-,TRBD1,TRBV10-2,CASSGRQGGGTGELFF,TGCGCCAGCAGTGGGAGACAGGGGGGCGGGACCGGGGAGCTGTTTTTT
TRBJ2-1,-,TRBD2,TRBV5-8,CASSSLAGGYNEQFF,TGTGCCAGCAGCTCGCTAGCGGGAGGGTACAATGAGCAGTTCTTC
TRBJ1-3,once,TRBD1,TRBV25-1,CASSGTGENTIYF,TGTGCCAGCAGTGGGACAGGAGAAAACACCATATATTTT
TRBJ2-7,-,-,TRBV30,CAWSVRRGSEQYF,TGTGCCTGGAGTGTAAGGAGGGGGAGCGAGCAGTACTTC
TRBJ1-2,-,-,TRBV19,CASSMPLSPGYTF,TGTGCCAGTAGTATGCCTCTCTCTCCCGGCTACACCTTC
TRBJ2-7,-,-,TRBV19,CASSIRSRSYEQYF,TGTGCCAGTAGTATCCGGTCGCGCTCCTACGAGCAGTACTTC
TRBJ2-3,-,-,TRBV2,CASSDRGARRDTQYF,TGTGCCAGCAGTGATCGGGGGGCTAGAAGAGATACGCAGTATTTT
TRBJ2-7,once,-,TRBV20-1,CSAASSYEQYF,TGCAGTGCTGCGAGCTCCTACGAGCAGTACTTC
TRBJ2-2,-,TRBD1,TRBV11-2,CASSVTDRATGELFF,TGTGCCAGCAGCGTTACCGACAGGGCCACCGGGGAGCTGTTTTTT
TRBJ1-2,-,-,TRBV6-6,CASSYGAGTYGYTF,TGTGCCAGCAGTTACGGGGCGGGTACTTATGGCTACACCTTC
TRBJ2-7,-,-,TRBV19,CASRATVAYEQYF,TGTGCCAGTAGGGCGACAGTCGCCTACGAGCAGTACTTC
TRBJ2-1,-,TRBD2,TRBV7-8,CASSLPLRERESRDEQFF,TGTGCCAGCAGCTTACCCCTCCGCGAGCGGGAGAGTAGGGATGAGCAGTTCTTC
TRBJ2-3,-,TRBD2,TRBV27,CASSSFGTSLTDTQYF,TGTGCCAGCAGTTCATTCGGGACTAGCCTCACAGATACGCAGTATTTT